This passage covers 8 T cell receptor beta chains from one sample sequenced in a study of molecular identifiers for immune sequencing clone quantification. From the PCR reads, TCRdb called clonotypes with MiXCR, one entry per CDR3 protein. The sample carries about 320,000 distinct CDR3 sequences, 24% recorded once. Material for sequencing was naive CD8+ T cells from blood, with Jurkat cell RNA spiked in. The subset: FACS-sorted CD8+CD4-CCR7+CD45RA+ naive T cells. These receptors all come from a human donor in good health. Some libraries in this study had Jurkat cell RNA spiked in.

Comments on this clonotype: A much larger clone differs from this one at a single base, so this may be a read error. This chain uses TRBV29-1 with TRBJ2-3, with a possible D match to TRBD2 (6 bases). The V gene's germline CDR1 is SQVTM and CDR2 ANQGSEA. This CDR3 contains 13 residues. The CDR3 loop reads CSVEGTNTDTRYF. CDR3 nucleotide sequence: TGCAGCGTTGAAGGGACTAACACAGATACGCGGTATTTT.

The chain has TRBV7-6 and TRBJ2-6; D is tentatively TRBD1 or TRBD2 (5 bases each). Trimming removed 5 bases at V and 0 bases at J, with 23 bases between. CDR3 size: 20 residues. Germline CDR1 SGHVS, CDR2 FNYEAQ. In nucleotides, the CDR3 is TGTGCCAGCAGCCGATTCGGCCCAGAGGGGCCAAACTCTGGGGCCAACGTCCTGACTTTC. Protein sequence: CASSRFGPEGPNSGANVLTF.

The gene calls are TRBV11-2 and TRBJ2-5, with 10 positions matching TRBD1. This CDR3 is 16 amino acids long. Germline loops: CDR1 SGHAT, CDR2 FQNNGV. V was clipped by 5 bases and J by 2 bases; unmatched bases: 8. The CDR3 nucleotides are TGTGCCAGCAGCCCAGCCCCGGGACAGGGGCAAGAGACCCAGTACTTC. Translation gives CASSPAPGQGQETQYF.

This clonotype was detected ten times or more. The gene calls are TRBV2 and TRBJ1-2; no definite D call. Trimming stripped 1 base from V and 3 bases from J, with 6 bases between. The CDR3 runs 13 residues. CDR1 and CDR2 from the germline V gene are SNHLY and FYNNEI. CDR3 DNA sequence: TGTGCCAGCAGTGAAGGGCAGCACTATGGCTACACCTTC. Its protein product is CASSEGQHYGYTF.

The J gene is TRBJ2-7, the V gene TRBV19, with TRBD2 as a possible D gene (6 bases). Per the germline V gene, CDR1 is LNHDA and CDR2 is SQIVND (reference sequence). The CDR3 contains 15 residues. V was trimmed by 6 bases and J by 4 bases, leaving 19 bases between them. Here the CDR3 DNA reads TGTGCCAGTAGCCCCTTGGGGGGACTGCCATACGAGCAGTACTTC. It yields the protein CASSPLGGLPYEQYF.

On this clonotype itself: No conserved phenylalanine or tryptophan ends this CDR3, so it is likely a read error. This chain's CDR3 is CASSLAGGPGELFS. In DNA, the CDR3 is TGTGCCAGCAGCTTAGCGGGAGGCCCCGGGGAGCTGTTTTCT. The chain carries TRBV7-6 and TRBJ2-2; the D gene is possibly TRBD2 (6 bases). Deletions cut 0 bases from V and 6 bases from J, with 8 bases between. CDR1 and CDR2 from the germline V gene are SGHVS and FNYEAQ. This CDR3 is 14 amino acids long.

This chain links TRBV12-3 or TRBV12-4 with TRBJ2-3; the D gene is possibly TRBD2 (6 bases). The CDR3 spans 16 residues. With 4 bases removed from V and 2 bases from J, the gap between germline ends came to 16 bases. CDR3 protein: CASSWASGGVTDTQYF. For the CDR3, the DNA is TGTGCCAGCAGTTGGGCCTCAGGAGGGGTCACAGATACGCAGTATTTT.

This clonotype occurred a few times. The CDR3 DNA sequence: TGTGCCTGGAGTGTAGGGCAGGGACTTCGAGATACGCAGTATTTT. Its protein is CAWSVGQGLRDTQYF. The chain couples TRBV30 to TRBJ2-3; D possibly corresponds to TRBD2 (6 bases). V shed 0 bases and J shed 5 bases, with 15 bases lying between them. Germline V gene lookup returns CDR1 GTSNPN and CDR2 SVGIG (reference sequence). The CDR3 consists of 15 residues.